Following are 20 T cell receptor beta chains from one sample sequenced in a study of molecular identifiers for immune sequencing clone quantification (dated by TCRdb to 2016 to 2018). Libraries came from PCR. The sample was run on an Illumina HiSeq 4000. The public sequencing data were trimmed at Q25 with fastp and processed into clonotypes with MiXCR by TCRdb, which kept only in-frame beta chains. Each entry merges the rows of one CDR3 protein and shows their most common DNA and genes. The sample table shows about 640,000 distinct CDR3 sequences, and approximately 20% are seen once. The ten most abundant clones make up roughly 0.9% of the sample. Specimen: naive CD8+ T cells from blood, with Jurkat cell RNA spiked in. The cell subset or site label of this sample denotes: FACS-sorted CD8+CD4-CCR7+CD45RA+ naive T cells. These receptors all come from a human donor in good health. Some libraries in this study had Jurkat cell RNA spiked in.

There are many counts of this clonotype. The CDR3 coding sequence is TGTGCCAGCAGTTTGGGCACAGGGGTTGGCTACGAGCAGTACTTC. Its protein is CASSLGTGVGYEQYF. The chain has TRBV27 and TRBJ2-7, with TRBD1 identical over 7 bases. Losses at the gene ends were 3 bases for V and 3 bases for J; bases not matched to a gene: 8. Germline CDR1 reads MNHEY; CDR2 reads SMNVEV (reference sequence). The CDR3 spans 15 residues.

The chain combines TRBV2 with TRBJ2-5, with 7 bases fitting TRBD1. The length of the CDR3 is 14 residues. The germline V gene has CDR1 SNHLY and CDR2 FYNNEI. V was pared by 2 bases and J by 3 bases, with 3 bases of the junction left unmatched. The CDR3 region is CASSEWQGEETQYF. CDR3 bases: TGTGCCAGCAGTGAATGGCAGGGGGAAGAGACCCAGTACTTC. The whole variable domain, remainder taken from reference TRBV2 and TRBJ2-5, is EPEVTQTPSHQVTQMGQEVILRCVPISNHLYFYWYRQILGQKVEFLVSFYNNEISEKSEIFDDQFSVERPDGSNFTLKIRSTKLEDSAMYFCASSEWQGEETQYFGPGTRLLVL.

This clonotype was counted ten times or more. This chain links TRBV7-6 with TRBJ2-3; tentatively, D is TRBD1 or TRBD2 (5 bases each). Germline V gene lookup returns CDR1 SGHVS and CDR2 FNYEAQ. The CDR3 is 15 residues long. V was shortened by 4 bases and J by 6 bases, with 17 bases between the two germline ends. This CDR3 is CASSSLAGSYDTQYF. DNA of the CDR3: TGTGCCAGCAGCTCCCTTGCAGGGAGTTACGATACGCAGTATTTT.

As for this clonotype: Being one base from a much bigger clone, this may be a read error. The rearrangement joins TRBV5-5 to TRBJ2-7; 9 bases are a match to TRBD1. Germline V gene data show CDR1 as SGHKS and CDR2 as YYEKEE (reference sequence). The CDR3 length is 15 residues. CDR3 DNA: TGTGCCAGCAACTTGCGGGACAGGGTTTGGGTCGAGCAGTACTTC. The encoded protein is CASNLRDRVWVEQYF. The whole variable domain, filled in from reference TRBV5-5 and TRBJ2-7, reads DAGVTQSPTHLIKTRGQQVTLRCSPISGHKSVSWYQQVLGQGPQFIFQYYEKEERGRGNFPDRFSARQFPNYSSELNVNALLLGDSALYLCASNLRDRVWVEQYFGPGTRLTVT.

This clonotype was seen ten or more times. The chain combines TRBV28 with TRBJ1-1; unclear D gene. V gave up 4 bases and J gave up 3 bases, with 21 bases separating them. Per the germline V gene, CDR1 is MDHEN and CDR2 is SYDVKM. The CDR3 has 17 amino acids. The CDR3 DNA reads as TGTGCCAGCAGTTCCGATGGATACCGGGATATGGACACTGAAGCTTTCTTT. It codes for CASSSDGYRDMDTEAFF. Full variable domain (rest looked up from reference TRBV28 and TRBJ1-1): DVKVTQSSRYLVKRTGEKVFLECVQDMDHENMFWYRQDPGLGLRLIYFSYDVKMKEKGDIPEGYSVSREKKERFSLILESASTNQTSMYLCASSSDGYRDMDTEAFFGQGTRLTVV.

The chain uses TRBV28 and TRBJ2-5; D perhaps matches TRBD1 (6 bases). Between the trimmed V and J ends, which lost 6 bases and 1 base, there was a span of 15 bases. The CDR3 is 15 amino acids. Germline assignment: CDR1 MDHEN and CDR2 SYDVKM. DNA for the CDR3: TGTGCCAGCAGCTCATCCCAGGGGCCCCAAGAGACCCAGTACTTC. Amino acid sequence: CASSSSQGPQETQYF.

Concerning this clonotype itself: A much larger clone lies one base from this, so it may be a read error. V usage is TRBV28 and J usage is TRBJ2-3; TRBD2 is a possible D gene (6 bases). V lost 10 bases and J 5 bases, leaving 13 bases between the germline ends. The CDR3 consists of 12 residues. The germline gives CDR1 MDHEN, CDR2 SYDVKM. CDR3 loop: CAITLGGDTQYF. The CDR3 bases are TGTGCCATCACCCTGGGGGGAGATACGCAGTATTTT.

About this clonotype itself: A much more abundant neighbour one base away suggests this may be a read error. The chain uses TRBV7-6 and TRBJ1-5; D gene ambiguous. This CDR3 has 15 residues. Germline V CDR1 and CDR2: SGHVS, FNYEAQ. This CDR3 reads CASSSDDGEYQPQRF. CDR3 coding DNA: TGTGCCAGCAGCTCAGACGATGGAGAGTATCAGCCCCAGCGTTTT.

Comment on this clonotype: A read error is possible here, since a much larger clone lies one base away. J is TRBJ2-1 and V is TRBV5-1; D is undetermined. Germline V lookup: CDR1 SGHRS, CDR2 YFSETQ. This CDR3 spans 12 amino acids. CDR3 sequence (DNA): TGCGCCAGCAGCTTTGATTACAATGGGCAGTTCTTC. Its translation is CASSFDYNGQFF.

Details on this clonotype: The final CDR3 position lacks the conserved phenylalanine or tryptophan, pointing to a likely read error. The CDR3 bases are TGTGCCACCAGCAGAAGACAGGCCAAAGGAGATACGCAGTATTCT. Protein product: CATSRRQAKGDTQYS. The V call is TRBV15, the J call TRBJ2-3; possible D gene TRBD1, 6 bases. The CDR3 covers 15 residues. Trimming shortened V by 2 bases and J by 5 bases, and 14 bases separated the two germline ends. CDR1 is LNHNV, CDR2 YYDKDF, per germline (reference sequence).

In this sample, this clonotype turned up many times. This CDR3 reads CASSLHGSTDTQYF. The CDR3 region has the DNA TGTGCCAGCAGCTTACACGGGAGCACAGATACGCAGTATTTT. The J gene is TRBJ2-3, the V gene TRBV12-3 or TRBV12-4; D not resolved. The CDR3 is made up of 14 amino acids. Trimming removed 6 bases at V and 0 bases at J, with 10 bases between.

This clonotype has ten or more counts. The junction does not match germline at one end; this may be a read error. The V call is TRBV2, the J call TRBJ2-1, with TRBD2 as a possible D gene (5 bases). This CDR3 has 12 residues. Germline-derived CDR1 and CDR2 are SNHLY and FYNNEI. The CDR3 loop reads CASSEGTRGLRF. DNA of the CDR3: TGTGCCAGCAGTGAAGGGACCCGAGGGCTGAGATTC.

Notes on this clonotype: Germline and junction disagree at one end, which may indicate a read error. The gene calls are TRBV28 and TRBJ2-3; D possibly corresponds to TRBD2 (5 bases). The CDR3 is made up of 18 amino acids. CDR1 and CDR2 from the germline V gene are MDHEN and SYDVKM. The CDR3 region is CASSLSLEGTISTDAQYF. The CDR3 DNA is TGTGCCAGCAGTTTGAGCCTCGAGGGTACCATTAGCACAGATGCGCAGTATTTT.

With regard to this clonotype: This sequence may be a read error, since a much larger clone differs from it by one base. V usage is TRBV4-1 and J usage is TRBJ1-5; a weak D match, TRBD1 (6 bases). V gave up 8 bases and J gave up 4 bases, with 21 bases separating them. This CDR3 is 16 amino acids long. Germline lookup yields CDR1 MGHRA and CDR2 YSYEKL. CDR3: CASGRSGQRDNQPQHF. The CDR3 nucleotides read TGCGCCAGCGGCCGCTCTGGACAGCGAGATAATCAGCCCCAGCATTTT.

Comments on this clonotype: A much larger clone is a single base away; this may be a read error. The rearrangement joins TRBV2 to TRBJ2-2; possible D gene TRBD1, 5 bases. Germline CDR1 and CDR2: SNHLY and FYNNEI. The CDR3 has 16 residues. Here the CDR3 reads CASSEGVYTNTWELFF. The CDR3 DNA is TGTGCCAGCAGCGAAGGGGTTTACACGAACACCTGGGAGCTGTTTTTT.

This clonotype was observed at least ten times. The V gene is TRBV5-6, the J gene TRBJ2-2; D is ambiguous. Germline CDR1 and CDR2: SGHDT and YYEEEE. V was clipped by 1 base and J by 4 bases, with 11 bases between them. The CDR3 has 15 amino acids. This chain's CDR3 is CASSLINGRTGELFF. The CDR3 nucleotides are TGTGCCAGCAGCTTGATAAACGGCCGCACCGGGGAGCTGTTTTTT.

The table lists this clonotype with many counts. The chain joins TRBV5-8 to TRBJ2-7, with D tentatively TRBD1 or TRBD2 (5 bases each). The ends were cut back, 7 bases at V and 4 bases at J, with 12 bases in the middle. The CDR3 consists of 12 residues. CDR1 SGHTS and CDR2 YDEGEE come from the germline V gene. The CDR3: CASLRGVYEQYF. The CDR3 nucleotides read TGTGCCAGCCTAAGAGGGGTGTACGAGCAGTACTTC.

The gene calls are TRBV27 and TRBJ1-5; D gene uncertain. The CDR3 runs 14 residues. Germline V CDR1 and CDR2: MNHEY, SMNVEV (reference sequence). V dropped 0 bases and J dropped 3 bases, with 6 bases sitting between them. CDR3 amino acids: CASSLSEFNQPQHF. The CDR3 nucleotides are TGTGCCAGCAGTTTATCTGAGTTCAATCAGCCCCAGCATTTT.

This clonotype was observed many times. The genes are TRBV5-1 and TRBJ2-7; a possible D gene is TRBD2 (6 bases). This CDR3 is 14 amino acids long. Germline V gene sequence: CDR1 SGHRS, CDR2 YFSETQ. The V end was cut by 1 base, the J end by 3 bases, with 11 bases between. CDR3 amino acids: CASSLYGSGYEQYF. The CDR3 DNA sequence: TGCGCCAGCAGCTTGTACGGGAGTGGCTACGAGCAGTACTTC.

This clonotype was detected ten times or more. Written as DNA, the CDR3 is TGCAGCGTTGCCGGGACCGGGGAGCTGTTTTTT. Amino acids: CSVAGTGELFF. V usage is TRBV29-1 and J usage is TRBJ2-2; D is unclear. V was clipped by 4 bases and J by 5 bases, with 5 bases between them. Looked up from germline, CDR1 is SQVTM and CDR2 is ANQGSEA. The CDR3 totals 11 residues.